The 7 T cell receptor beta chains in this list originate from one sample, sequenced in a study of tumor-infiltrating lymphocytes in primary liver carcinoma listed by TCRdb under 2017. Total RNA and DNA were co-extracted without cell sorting from around 20-30 mg of bulk tissue using the AllPrep DNA/RNA mini kit. The sequencing machine was an Illumina HiSeq 2500. Using a constant-region primer and ProtoScript II reverse transcriptase, TCRbeta-specific cDNA was reverse-transcribed from 500 ng total RNA. Three nested multiplex PCR rounds, following a slightly modified ARM-PCR procedure, were used to build the TCRbeta libraries. Multiplex TRBV1-TRBV30 forward primers and a Cbeta reverse primer were used in the first two PCR rounds, each of which was run for around 10 cycles. TCRdb reanalyzed the raw reads on its own, using fastp at Q25 for trimming and MiXCR for clone calling, and kept in-frame beta chains. Rows merge per CDR3 protein into single entries with the most common DNA and genes. The sample yields fewer than 110,000 distinct CDR3 sequences; around two thirds were counted once. The top ten clonotypes cover 10% to 15% of the sample.

The specimen sequenced was liver tumor tissue from sampling region 2. Read against the paper, the sample's cell subset or site label means: tumor region T2, inferior pole. Receptor source: a woman aged 60-75 years with primary liver carcinoma and hepatitis B virus infection.

For this clonotype: Mismatch with germline at one junction end may stem from a read error. The rearrangement links TRBV12-3 or TRBV12-4 to TRBJ2-1, with D uncertain. The CDR3 loop spans 14 amino acids. CDR3 nucleotides: TGTGCCACCAGTTTAGACCGCTACAACGGTGAGCAGTTCTTT. Translating gives CATSLDRYNGEQFF.

This clonotype occurred many times. This chain links TRBV30 with TRBJ2-7; D gene ambiguous. The CDR3 runs 16 residues. CDR1 GTSNPN and CDR2 SVGIG come from the germline V gene (reference sequence). The V end was cut by 2 bases, the J end by 2 bases, with 19 bases between. The CDR3 DNA sequence: TGTGCCTGGAGTACCCTCCGTGGCAGGCGAGCCTACGAGCAGTACTTC. This sequence encodes CAWSTLRGRRAYEQYF.

V is TRBV6-4 and J is TRBJ2-1, with 9 bases lining up with TRBD2. The germline gives CDR1 MRHNA, CDR2 SNTAGT. V lost 6 bases and J lost 10; bases outside the gene matches: 10. CDR3 length: 14 residues. The CDR3 is CASRIAGEMGEQFF. CDR3 bases: TGTGCCAGCAGAATAGCGGGAGAGATGGGAGAGCAGTTCTTC.

This clonotype was found many times. The chain uses TRBV6-5 and TRBJ2-4, with 9 bases identical to TRBD2. Losses at the gene ends were 3 bases for V and 7 bases for J; bases not matched to a gene: 7. This CDR3 contains 15 residues. CDR1 and CDR2 from the germline V gene are MNHEY and SVGAGI. Here the CDR3 DNA reads TGTGCCAGCAGTTATGATAGCGGGAGTCGGAACATTCAGTACTTC. Translated, it gives CASSYDSGSRNIQYF.

As for this clonotype: A read error may be the cause here, since a much bigger clone is one base away. It is likely a read error, because the conserved phenylalanine at the end of the CDR3 is missing. V gene TRBV12-3 or TRBV12-4 combines with J gene TRBJ1-2, with 10 bases aligning to TRBD1. The CDR3 loop spans 14 amino acids. The V gene end was trimmed by 3 bases and the J gene end by 8 bases; junction bases not matched to a gene: 6. This CDR3 reads CASSLTTGGAGYTS. CDR3 nucleotide sequence: TGTGCCAGCAGTTTGACGACAGGGGGCGCGGGCTACACCTCC.

With regard to this clonotype: This likely comes from a read error, as the CDR3 has no conserved phenylalanine or tryptophan at its end. The V call is TRBV28, the J call TRBJ1-6, with D possibly being TRBD1 (5 bases). Trimming removed 3 bases at V and 7 bases at J, with 19 bases between. The germline V gene encodes CDR1 MDHEN and CDR2 SYDVKM. The CDR3 covers 17 residues. For the CDR3, the DNA is TGTGCCAGCAGTTTGGGGTCGAGATTTGGGGGAAATTCACCCCTCCACCTT. This encodes CASSLGSRFGGNSPLHL.

As concerns this clonotype: A much larger clonotype is one base distant, so this may be a read error. In nucleotides, the CDR3 is TGTGCCGGCAGCCCCCAGGCCTCCCGGTCAGATACGCAGTATTTT. Amino acid sequence: CAGSPQASRSDTQYF. The chain is built from TRBV12-3 or TRBV12-4 and TRBJ2-3; D gene unclear. CDR3 length equals 15 residues.